This is a list of T cell receptor beta chains from one sample in a study of human T cells and chemical hapten exposure. TCRdb fed the RACE reads into MiXCR, producing one record per CDR3 protein. The sample yields around 340,000 distinct CDR3 sequences, 6% to 8.5% seen once. Sequencing used whole blood, obtained in connection with sensitization to the hapten diphenylcyclopropenone (DPC). These receptor sequences come from a woman between 18 and 29 years old with alopecia areata. Some clones in this sample may be carry-over from other donors' samples. CDR3s include the opening cysteine and the closing phenylalanine or tryptophan. D genes are given only for firm matches. Rows give clone size only sometimes, using once, few, many, or a class for an expanded clone.

d_gene	abundance	j_gene	v_gene	len	CDR3aa	CDR3nt
.	few	TRBJ2-5	TRBV4-3	18	CASSQQDRRAGSQETQYF	TGCGCCAGCAGCCAGCAAGATCGTCGGGCAGGGAGCCAAGAGACCCAGTACTTC
.	many	TRBJ1-6	TRBV12-3/TRBV12-4	13	CASSSTRDSPLHF	TGTGCCAGCAGTTCTACTAGGGATTCACCCCTCCACTTT
TRBD1	.	TRBJ1-1	TRBV5-5	15	CASSFRDRENTEAFF	TGTGCCAGCAGCTTTCGGGACAGGGAAAACACTGAAGCTTTCTTT
TRBD1	.	TRBJ2-7	TRBV7-6	16	CASSLYQGTGPYEQYF	TGTGCCAGCAGCTTATACCAGGGGACAGGACCCTACGAGCAGTACTTC
.	.	TRBJ2-7	TRBV5-1	16	CASSLGRQNLPYEQYF	TGCGCCAGCAGCTTGGGCAGACAGAACCTTCCCTACGAGCAGTACTTC
.	.	TRBJ2-1	TRBV12-3/TRBV12-4	12	CASSLDTSPPFF	TGTGCCAGCAGTTTGGACACATCCCCCCCGTTCTTC
.	.	TRBJ1-3	TRBV28	15	CASSPLEETGNTIYF	TGTGCCAGCAGTCCGTTAGAGGAGACTGGAAACACCATATATTTT
.	.	TRBJ2-1	TRBV20-1	13	CSAIGVSYNEQFF	TGCAGTGCTATCGGGGTTTCCTACAATGAGCAGTTCTTC
TRBD1	many	TRBJ1-1	TRBV6-5	13	CASSLTGVAEAFF	TGTGCCAGCAGCCTTACAGGGGTGGCTGAAGCTTTCTTT
.	many	TRBJ1-4	TRBV12-3/TRBV12-4	14	CASSYYDGREKLFF	TGTGCCAGCAGTTATTATGACGGCCGTGAAAAACTGTTTTTT
.	many	TRBJ2-7	TRBV28	12	CASNDRGVEQYF	TGTGCCAGCAATGATAGGGGGGTTGAGCAGTACTTC
.	many	TRBJ2-3	TRBV7-2	13	CASSLALRDTQYF	TGTGCCAGCAGCTTAGCTCTAAGAGATACGCAGTATTTT
TRBD1	.	TRBJ1-5	TRBV6-6	14	CASSSQGANQPQHF	TGTGCCAGCAGCTCACAGGGGGCGAATCAGCCCCAGCATTTT
.	many	TRBJ1-1	TRBV6-5	15	CASSYGGALNTEAFF	TGTGCCAGCAGTTACGGGGGGGCCTTGAACACTGAAGCTTTCTTT
.	.	TRBJ2-4	TRBV7-2	12	CASSSTGNIQYF	TGTGCCAGCAGCTCCACAGGAAACATTCAGTACTTC
.	few	TRBJ2-3	TRBV11-2	17	CASSGRLDTSVGDTQYF	TGTGCCAGCAGCGGCCGCCTCGACACGTCGGTAGGGGATACGCAGTATTTT
TRBD1	few	TRBJ2-7	TRBV18	12	CASGQGSYEQYF	TGTGCCAGCGGACAGGGAAGCTACGAGCAGTACTTC
.	.	TRBJ1-5	TRBV12-3/TRBV12-4	13	CASSLVNNQPQHF	TGTGCCAGCAGCTTAGTAAACAATCAGCCCCAGCATTTT
TRBD2	many	TRBJ2-1	TRBV20-1	15	CSGRGAAGGRDEQFF	TGCAGTGGTAGAGGTGCAGCGGGGGGTAGGGATGAGCAGTTCTTC
.	many	TRBJ1-2	TRBV12-3/TRBV12-4	16	CASSSDLPGLNYGYTF	TGTGCCAGCAGTTCGGACCTCCCTGGTCTTAACTATGGCTACACCTTC
.	few	TRBJ2-5	TRBV18	12	CASSYDRETQYF	TGTGCCAGCTCATACGACCGGGAGACCCAGTACTTC
.	few	TRBJ1-1	TRBV6-5	13	CASSPRMASEAFF	TGTGCCAGCAGTCCGCGGATGGCGAGTGAAGCTTTCTTT
.	few	TRBJ1-2	TRBV6-2/TRBV6-3	18	CASSRTSQGGETLYGYTF	TGTGCCAGCAGCCGAACCTCACAGGGAGGGGAGACCCTCTATGGCTACACCTTC
.	many	TRBJ2-7	TRBV29-1	14	CSVEVVGSDYEQYF	TGCAGCGTTGAAGTGGTGGGTAGCGACTACGAGCAGTACTTC
.	.	TRBJ2-1	TRBV3-1	13	CASSQVGYNEQFF	TGTGCCAGCAGCCAAGTCGGATACAATGAGCAGTTCTTC
.	few	TRBJ2-3	TRBV20-1	18	CSARDRGLRRVSTDTQYF	TGCAGTGCTAGAGATCGGGGATTAAGGCGGGTTAGCACAGATACGCAGTATTTT
.	few	TRBJ1-5	TRBV20-1	14	CSASSGGSNQPQHF	TGCAGTGCTAGTAGCGGCGGGAGCAATCAGCCCCAGCATTTT
TRBD1	many	TRBJ1-1	TRBV5-1	14	CASSSDRGFTEAFF	TGCGCCAGCAGCTCGGACAGGGGTTTCACTGAAGCTTTCTTT
.	many	TRBJ2-3	TRBV7-2	12	CASSSRTEPQYF	TGTGCCAGCAGCTCCCGGACCGAACCGCAGTATTTT
.	.	TRBJ1-3	TRBV6-5	13	CASTSRGGNTIYF	TGTGCCAGCACCTCGCGGGGTGGAAACACCATATATTTT
TRBD2	few	TRBJ2-5	TRBV5-1	16	CASSFGTSGAHGTQYF	TGCGCCAGCAGCTTCGGGACTAGCGGGGCCCATGGGACCCAGTACTTC
.	.	TRBJ1-4	TRBV6-6	15	CASNGGGATNEKLFF	TGTGCCAGCAACGGGGGGGGTGCAACTAATGAAAAACTGTTTTTT
.	.	TRBJ1-2	TRBV2	15	CASSVPDTSNYGYTF	TGTGCCAGCAGTGTGCCGGATACCTCTAACTATGGCTACACCTTC
.	many	TRBJ1-3	TRBV5-5	17	CASSLGGTGNSGNTIYF	TGTGCCAGCAGCTTGGGAGGGACGGGTAACTCTGGAAACACCATATATTTT
TRBD1	many	TRBJ2-7	TRBV12-3/TRBV12-4	12	CASTPTGTEQYF	TGTGCCAGCACCCCGACAGGGACCGAGCAGTACTTC
.	.	TRBJ1-5	TRBV6-2/TRBV6-3	13	CASSYVQIQPQHF	TGTGCCAGCAGTTACGTACAGATCCAGCCCCAGCATTTT
.	many	TRBJ2-3	TRBV7-2	13	CASSGRLGYTQYF	TGTGCCAGCAGCGGACGGCTGGGGTATACGCAGTATTTT
.	.	TRBJ2-3	TRBV3-1	14	CASSLRVSRDTQYF	TGTGCCAGCAGCCTCCGAGTTTCAAGAGATACGCAGTATTTT
.	many	TRBJ2-7	TRBV27	13	CASSLRGNYEQYF	TGTGCCAGCAGTTTAAGAGGGAACTACGAGCAGTACTTC
.	many	TRBJ2-1	TRBV28	19	CASSSLSAQADHGYFEQFF	TGTGCCAGCAGTTCACTCTCCGCGCAGGCAGACCACGGATACTTCGAGCAGTTCTTC
.	many	TRBJ2-1	TRBV20-1	12	CSVRIGGREQFF	TGCAGTGTAAGAATAGGGGGGCGGGAGCAGTTCTTC
.	many	TRBJ2-2	TRBV27	14	CASSFVAGAGELFF	TGTGCCAGCAGTTTCGTGGCCGGGGCCGGGGAGCTGTTTTTT
.	many	TRBJ2-3	TRBV20-1	15	CSATSGGVGTDTQYF	TGCAGTGCTACCTCAGGGGGGGTTGGCACAGATACGCAGTATTTT
TRBD2	.	TRBJ2-1	TRBV4-3	20	CASSRKWTSGGPAIYNEQFF	TGCGCCAGCAGCCGAAAGTGGACTAGCGGGGGCCCTGCGATTTACAATGAGCAGTTCTTC
.	few	TRBJ2-7	TRBV21-1	14	CASPRVTESYEQYF	TGTGCCAGCCCAAGAGTCACCGAATCCTACGAGCAGTACTTC
.	.	TRBJ2-3	TRBV7-2	14	CASSASDAADTQYF	TGTGCCAGCAGCGCCTCCGACGCGGCAGATACGCAGTATTTT
.	many	TRBJ2-3	TRBV10-3	15	CAISRGRGTTDTQYF	TGTGCCATCTCCCGGGGGCGGGGGACCACAGATACGCAGTATTTT
TRBD1	few	TRBJ1-1	TRBV7-9	15	CASSPKNGQVGEAFF	TGTGCCAGCAGCCCCAAAAACGGACAGGTCGGTGAAGCTTTCTTT
.	many	TRBJ2-3	TRBV4-2	13	CASSQDQADTQYF	TGTGCCAGCAGCCAAGATCAGGCGGATACGCAGTATTTT
TRBD1	few	TRBJ1-2	TRBV4-1	14	CASSQETGGLGYTF	TGCGCCAGCAGCCAAGAGACAGGGGGCCTTGGCTACACCTTC
.	few	TRBJ1-2	TRBV28	13	CASTPPGFEGYTF	TGTGCCAGCACCCCCCCGGGCTTTGAAGGCTACACCTTC
TRBD2	few	TRBJ2-3	TRBV3-1	16	CASSQDSSGGSDTQYF	TGTGCCAGCAGCCAAGATTCTAGCGGGGGGTCTGATACGCAGTATTTT
TRBD1	.	TRBJ2-2	TRBV7-2	16	CASSLRTGGNTGELFF	TGTGCCAGCAGTCTGAGGACAGGGGGCAACACCGGGGAGCTGTTTTTT
.	many	TRBJ1-2	TRBV6-1	15	CASSEVGAGVYGYTF	TGTGCCAGCAGTGAAGTGGGGGCCGGGGTCTATGGCTACACCTTC
.	few	TRBJ1-1	TRBV7-8	12	CASSSVGTEAFF	TGTGCCAGCAGCTCCGTGGGCACTGAAGCTTTCTTT
TRBD1	many	TRBJ2-7	TRBV5-1	14	CASSPDRGTYEQYF	TGCGCCAGCAGCCCAGACAGGGGAACCTACGAGCAGTACTTC
.	few	TRBJ2-3	TRBV4-3	14	CASSQDSAQDTQYF	TGCGCCAGCAGCCAAGATTCCGCCCAAGATACGCAGTATTTT
.	few	TRBJ2-3	TRBV4-1	14	CASSQDELTDTQYF	TGCGCCAGCAGCCAAGATGAACTGACAGATACGCAGTATTTT